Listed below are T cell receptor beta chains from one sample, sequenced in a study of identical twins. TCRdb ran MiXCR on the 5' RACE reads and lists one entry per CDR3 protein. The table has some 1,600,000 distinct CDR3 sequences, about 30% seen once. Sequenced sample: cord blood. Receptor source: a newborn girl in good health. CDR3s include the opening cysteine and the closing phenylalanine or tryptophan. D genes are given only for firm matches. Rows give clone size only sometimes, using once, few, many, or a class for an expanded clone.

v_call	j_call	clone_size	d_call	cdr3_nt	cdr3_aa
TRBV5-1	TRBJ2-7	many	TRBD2	TGCGCCAGCAGCTTCTCTAGCGGGAGGGCCTACGAGCAGTACTTC	CASSFSSGRAYEQYF
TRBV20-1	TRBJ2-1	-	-	TGCAGTGCTAGAGGGGGACCGGCCTACAATGAGCAGTTCTTC	CSARGGPAYNEQFF
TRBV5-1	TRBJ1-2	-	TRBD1	TGCGCCAGCAGCGTGGGACAGGGAAACCGCTATGGCTACACCTTC	CASSVGQGNRYGYTF
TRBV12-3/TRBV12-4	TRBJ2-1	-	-	TGTGCCAGCAGTCGGCCAGCGACGAGCTCCTACAATGAGCAGTTCTTC	CASSRPATSSYNEQFF
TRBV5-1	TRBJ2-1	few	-	TGCGCCAGCAGCTACTTTGCGGGGGCGTACAATGAGCAGTTCTTC	CASSYFAGAYNEQFF
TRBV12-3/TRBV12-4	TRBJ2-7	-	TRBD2	TGTGCCAGCAGTCCACCCTCCGGGACTAGGTGGAACAATGAGCAGTACTTC	CASSPPSGTRWNNEQYF
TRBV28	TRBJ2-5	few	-	TGTGCCAGCGCCCCGGGTCTAATAATGTGGTACTTC	CASAPGLIMWYF
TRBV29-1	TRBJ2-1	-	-	TGCAGCGTTGGTCGGCAGTTCAATGAGCAGTTCTTC	CSVGRQFNEQFF
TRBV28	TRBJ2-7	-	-	TGTGCCAGCAGTTCCGGGAGCAACGAGCAGTACTTC	CASSSGSNEQYF
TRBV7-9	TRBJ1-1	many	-	TGTGCCAGCAGTTTAGCAGCCCTGAACACTGAAGCTTTCTTT	CASSLAALNTEAFF
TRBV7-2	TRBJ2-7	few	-	TGTGCCAGCAGCTTAGTCTTCGGAGGGTCCTACGAGCAGTACTTC	CASSLVFGGSYEQYF
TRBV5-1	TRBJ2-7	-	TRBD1	TGCGCCAGCAGCTGGGGGACAGGAATGTTGTACGAGCAGTACTTC	CASSWGTGMLYEQYF
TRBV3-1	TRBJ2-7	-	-	TGTGCCAGCAGCCAAAACCGGCACTCCTACGAGCAGTACTTC	CASSQNRHSYEQYF
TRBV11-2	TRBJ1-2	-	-	TGTGCCAGCAGCTTAGTTGGAAAGGAACGGGAGGGCTACACCTTC	CASSLVGKEREGYTF
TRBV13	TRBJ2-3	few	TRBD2	TGTGCCAGCAGCATATCTAGCGGGAGGGCCACAGATACGCAGTATTTT	CASSISSGRATDTQYF